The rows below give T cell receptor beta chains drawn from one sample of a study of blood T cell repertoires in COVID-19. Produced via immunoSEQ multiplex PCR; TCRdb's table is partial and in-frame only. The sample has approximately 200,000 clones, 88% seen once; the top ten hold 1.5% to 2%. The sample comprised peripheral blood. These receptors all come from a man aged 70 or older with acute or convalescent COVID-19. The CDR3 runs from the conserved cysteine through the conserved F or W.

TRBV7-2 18 CASSLVARIAGASGELFF
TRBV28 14 CASSPPMGHSPLHF
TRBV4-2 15 CASSRGTGSAYEQYF
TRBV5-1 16 CASSLGGGAAGDEQFF
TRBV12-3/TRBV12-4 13 CASSDGLVTEAFF
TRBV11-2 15 CASSLGGGTNTEAFF
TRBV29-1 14 CSVVTGTGGYGYTF
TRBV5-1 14 CASSRTGGQETQYF
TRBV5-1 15 CASSPRTGANTEAFF
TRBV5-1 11 CASRRSYEQYF
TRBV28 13 CASSLELYNEQFF
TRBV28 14 CASSFRDRGYGYTF
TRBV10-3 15 CAISQPGQGNYGYTF
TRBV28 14 CASSTPNPRSDQYF
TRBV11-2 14 CASSTQGINTEAFF
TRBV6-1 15 CASSEGRTGVGELFF